This T cell receptor (beta chain) was sequenced in a study of response to subunit inactivated influenza vaccine (dated by TCRdb to between 2017 and 2018). Background for the entire study: To follow how T cells responded to a trivalent subunit inactivated influenza vaccine, the researchers relied on deep quantitative profiling of the T cell receptor repertoire.

The library was produced with RT-PCR. For sequencing, an Illumina HiSeq 2500 was employed. In-frame beta chains were kept once TCRdb had trimmed the public reads at Q25 with fastp and called clones with MiXCR. When rows share a CDR3 protein, they turn into one entry using the most common DNA and genes. This sample holds 600,000 to 850,000 distinct CDR3 sequences; about 15% were observed only once. Roughly 7.6% of the sample is held by the ten biggest clonotypes. Note on this clonotype: Its binding antigen is unknown. No clone much larger than this one lies a single base away; base qualities are absent.

V was cut back by 0 bases and J by 7 bases, leaving a gap of 16 bases between them. The CDR3 contains 15 residues, cysteine and phenylalanine counted. Solely the CDR3 DNA is kept, with 45 bases framed from the first base. The germline V gene (reference sequence) sets CDR1 to GTSNPN and CDR2 to SVGIG. Broad study findings and their caveats: It was suggested by the authors that each seasonal influenza vaccination may recruit only a limited number of new T cells.

Sequenced material: PBMCs from blood, taken less than 15 days before vaccination. This sequence was found in a man in his fifties who received an inactivated influenza vaccine. Donor details come from another sample of the same person, matched by shared clones. The rearranged chain carries TRBV30 and TRBJ2-4; the D element could tentatively be TRBD1 or TRBD2, as 6 bases agree for each. The CDR3 has the sequence CAWSVLGGLRNIQYF. The DNA sequence is given as TGTGCCTGGAGTGTACTTGGGGGGCTGAGGAACATTCAGTACTTC.